What follows are 5 T cell receptor beta chains derived from one specimen sequenced in a study of T cell responses to AZD1222 COVID-19 vaccine. This table comes from immunoSEQ multiplex PCR, and its TCRdb copy is limited to in-frame clones, with some not included. The sample includes about 150,000 clones, roughly nine tenths of them seen just once. Sequencing used peripheral blood, obtained on day 0 of AZD1222 vaccination. The receptors were gathered from an adult in good health.

The rearrangement joins TRBV3-1 (or the pseudogene TRBV3-2) to TRBJ2-1, with TRBD2 identical over 8 bases. V shed 6 bases and J 5 bases; nucleotides not matched to a gene: 6. This CDR3 has 14 residues. Germline V gene data show CDR1 as LGHDT and CDR2 as YNNKEL (reference sequence). The CDR3: CASRPGGGHNEQFF. CDR3 in DNA: TGTGCCAGCAGACCCGGGGGGGGGCACAATGAGCAGTTCTTC.

This chain connects TRBV3-1 (or the pseudogene TRBV3-2) to TRBJ2-7, with D perhaps assigned TRBD1 or TRBD2 (5 bases each). This CDR3 comprises 13 residues. Germline loops: CDR1 LGHDT, CDR2 YNNKEL (reference sequence). V shed 7 bases and J shed 4 bases, with 14 bases lying between them. CDR3 in amino acids: CASTREGLYEQYF. Here the CDR3 DNA reads TGTGCCAGCACCCGAGAGGGGCTATACGAGCAGTACTTC.

This clone occurred a few times. The V gene is TRBV11-3, the J gene TRBJ1-2; D perhaps matches TRBD1 (6 bases). Germline CDR1 SGHNT, CDR2 YENEEA. V was clipped by 3 bases and J by 6 bases, with 14 bases between them. CDR3 size: 14 residues. CDR3 nucleotide sequence: TGTGCCAGCAGCTTGAGCCGGGGGCGGGATGGCTACACCTTC. This encodes CASSLSRGRDGYTF.

The chain joins TRBV18 to TRBJ2-7; 11 bases fit TRBD1. The V segment lost 3 bases and the J segment 3 bases; nucleotides outside the gene matches: 4. CDR1 and CDR2 (germline): KGHSH, LQKENI. The CDR3 is 15 amino acids. In nucleotides, the CDR3 is TGTGCCAGCTCACCCGGGACAGGGGGATACTACGAGCAGTACTTC. Translating gives CASSPGTGGYYEQYF. The full variable domain, its missing parts supplied by reference TRBV18 and TRBJ2-7, is NAGVMQNPRHLVRRRGQEARLRCSPMKGHSHVYWYRQLPEEGLKFMVYLQKENIIDESGMPKERFSAEFPKEGPSILRIQQVVRGDSAAYFCASSPGTGGYYEQYFGPGTRLTVT.

The chain carries TRBV2 and TRBJ1-5; D may be TRBD1 (5 bases). Between the trimmed V and J ends, which lost 3 bases and 3 bases, there was a span of 9 bases. The CDR3 is made up of 14 amino acids. Per germline, CDR1 SNHLY and CDR2 FYNNEI. The CDR3 nucleotides are TGTGCCAGCAGTGAGCGGGGCCCCAATCAGCCCCAGCATTTT. As protein: CASSERGPNQPQHF. Using reference TRBV2 and TRBJ1-5 for the parts outside the CDR3, the full variable domain is EPEVTQTPSHQVTQMGQEVILRCVPISNHLYFYWYRQILGQKVEFLVSFYNNEISEKSEIFDDQFSVERPDGSNFTLKIRSTKLEDSAMYFCASSERGPNQPQHFGDGTRLSIL.